The entry below describes one T cell receptor (beta chain). Unique molecular identifiers were incorporated when the TCRbeta library was constructed. TCRdb itself ran the PCR reads through MiXCR, one entry per CDR3 protein. The repertoire includes some 520,000 distinct CDR3 sequences, less than 35% of them detected once, and approximately 2.3% sits in the top ten. The data are from a study of T-cell reconstitution after alpha-beta-depleted transplantation in children. Germline V gives CDR1 LNHNV, CDR2 YYDKDF (reference sequence). There are 13 residues in the CDR3. V was pared by 0 bases and J by 10 bases, with 12 bases between.

The sequence came from a human donor who donated a stem cell graft to a child with aplastic anemia. Sequencing was performed on PBMCs from the stem cell graft donor, taken from the stem cell graft. V is TRBV15 and J is TRBJ1-1; D remains ambiguous. The CDR3 bases are TGTGCCACCAGCAGAGACCGGGCTGTAGGAGCTTTCTTT. Its protein is CATSRDRAVGAFF.